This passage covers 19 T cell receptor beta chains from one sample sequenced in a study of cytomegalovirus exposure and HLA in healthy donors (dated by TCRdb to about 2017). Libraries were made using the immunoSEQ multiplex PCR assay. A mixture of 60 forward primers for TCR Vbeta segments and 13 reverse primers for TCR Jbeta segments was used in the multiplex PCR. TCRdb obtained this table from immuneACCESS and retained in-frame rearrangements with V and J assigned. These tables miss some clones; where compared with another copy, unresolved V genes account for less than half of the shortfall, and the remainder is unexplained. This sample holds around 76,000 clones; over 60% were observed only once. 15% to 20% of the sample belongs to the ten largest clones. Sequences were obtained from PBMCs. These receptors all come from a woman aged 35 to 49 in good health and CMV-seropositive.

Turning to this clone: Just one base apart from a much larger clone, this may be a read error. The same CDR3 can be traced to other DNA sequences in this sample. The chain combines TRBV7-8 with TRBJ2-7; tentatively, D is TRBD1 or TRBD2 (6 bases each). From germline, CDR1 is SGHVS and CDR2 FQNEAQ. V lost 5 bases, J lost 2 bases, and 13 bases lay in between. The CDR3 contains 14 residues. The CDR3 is CASSVGGGPYEQYF. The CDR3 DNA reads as TGTGCCAGCAGCGTAGGGGGAGGACCCTACGAGCAGTACTTC.

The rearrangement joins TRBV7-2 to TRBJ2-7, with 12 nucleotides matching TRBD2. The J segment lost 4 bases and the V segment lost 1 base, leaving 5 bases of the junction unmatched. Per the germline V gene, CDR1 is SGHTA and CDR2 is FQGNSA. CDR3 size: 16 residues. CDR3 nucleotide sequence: TGTGCCAGCAGCTTAGTCCCGACTAGCGGGAGTTACGAGCAGTACTTC. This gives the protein CASSLVPTSGSYEQYF.

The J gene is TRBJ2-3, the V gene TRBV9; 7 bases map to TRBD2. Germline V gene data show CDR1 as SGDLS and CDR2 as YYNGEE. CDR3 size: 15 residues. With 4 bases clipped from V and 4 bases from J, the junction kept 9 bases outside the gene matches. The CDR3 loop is CASSPNGRRADTQYF. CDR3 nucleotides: TGTGCCAGCAGCCCCAACGGGAGGCGTGCAGATACGCAGTATTTT.

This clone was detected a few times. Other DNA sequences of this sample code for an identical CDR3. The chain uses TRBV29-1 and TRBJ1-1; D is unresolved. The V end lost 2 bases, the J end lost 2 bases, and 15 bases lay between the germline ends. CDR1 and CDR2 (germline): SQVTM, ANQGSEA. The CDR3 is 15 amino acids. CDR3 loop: CSVESVHAINTEAFF. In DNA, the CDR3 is TGCAGCGTTGAATCTGTACACGCCATCAACACTGAAGCTTTCTTT.

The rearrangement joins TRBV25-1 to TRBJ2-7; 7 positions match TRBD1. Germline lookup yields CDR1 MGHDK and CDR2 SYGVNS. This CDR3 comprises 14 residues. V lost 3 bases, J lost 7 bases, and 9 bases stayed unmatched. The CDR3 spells CASSDAGTAKEQYF. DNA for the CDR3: TGTGCCAGCAGTGACGCCGGGACAGCGAAAGAGCAGTACTTC.

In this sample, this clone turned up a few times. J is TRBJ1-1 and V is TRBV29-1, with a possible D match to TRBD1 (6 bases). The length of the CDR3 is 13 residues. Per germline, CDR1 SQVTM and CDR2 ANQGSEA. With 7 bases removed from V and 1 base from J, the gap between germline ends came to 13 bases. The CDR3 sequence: CSGRTAENTEAFF. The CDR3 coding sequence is TGCAGCGGCCGGACAGCCGAGAACACTGAAGCTTTCTTT.

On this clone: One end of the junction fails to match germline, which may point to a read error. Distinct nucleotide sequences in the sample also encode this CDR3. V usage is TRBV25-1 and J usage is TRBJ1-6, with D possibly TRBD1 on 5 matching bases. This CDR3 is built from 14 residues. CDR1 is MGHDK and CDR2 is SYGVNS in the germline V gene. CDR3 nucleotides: TGTGCCAGCTCAGGGTCACCTTTGTATTCCCCCCTCCACTTT. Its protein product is CASSGSPLYSPLHF.

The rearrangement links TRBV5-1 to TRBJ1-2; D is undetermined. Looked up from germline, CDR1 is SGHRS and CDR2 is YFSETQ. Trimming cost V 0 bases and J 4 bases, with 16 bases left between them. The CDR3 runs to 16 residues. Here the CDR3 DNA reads TGCGCCAGCAGCTTGGCCAGTTCTGCACTACGCTATGGCTACACCTTC. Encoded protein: CASSLASSALRYGYTF.

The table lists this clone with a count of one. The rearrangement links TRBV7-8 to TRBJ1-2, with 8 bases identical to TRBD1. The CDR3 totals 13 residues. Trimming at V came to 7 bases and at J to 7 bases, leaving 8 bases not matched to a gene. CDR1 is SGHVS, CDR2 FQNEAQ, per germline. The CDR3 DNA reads TGTGCCAGCACCTTGACAGGGGAGAGTGGCTACACCTTC. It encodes CASTLTGESGYTF.

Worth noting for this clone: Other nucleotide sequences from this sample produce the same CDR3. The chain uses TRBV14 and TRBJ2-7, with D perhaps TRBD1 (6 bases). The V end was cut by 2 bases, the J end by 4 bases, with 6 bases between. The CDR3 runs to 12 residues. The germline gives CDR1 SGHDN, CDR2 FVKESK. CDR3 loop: CASSQTGYEQYF. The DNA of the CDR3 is TGTGCCAGCAGCCAAACAGGGTACGAGCAGTACTTC.

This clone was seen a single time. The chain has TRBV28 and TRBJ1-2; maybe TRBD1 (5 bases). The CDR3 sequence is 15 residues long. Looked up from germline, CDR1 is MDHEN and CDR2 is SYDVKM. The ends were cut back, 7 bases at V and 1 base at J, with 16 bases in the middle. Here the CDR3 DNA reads TGTGCCAGCAAAGTTTTGGGGCCAGGTAACTATGGCTACACCTTC. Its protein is CASKVLGPGNYGYTF.

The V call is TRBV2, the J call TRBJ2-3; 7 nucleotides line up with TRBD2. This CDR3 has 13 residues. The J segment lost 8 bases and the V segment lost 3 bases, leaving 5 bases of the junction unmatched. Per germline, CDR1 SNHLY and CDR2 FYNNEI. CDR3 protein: CASSERERGTQYF. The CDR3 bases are TGTGCCAGCAGTGAGCGGGAGCGTGGTACGCAGTATTTT.

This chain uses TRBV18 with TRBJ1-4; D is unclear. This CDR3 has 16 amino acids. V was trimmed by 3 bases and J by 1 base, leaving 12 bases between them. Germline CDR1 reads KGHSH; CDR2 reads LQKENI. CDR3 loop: CASSPGSPVTNEKLFF. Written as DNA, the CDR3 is TGTGCCAGCTCACCCGGGTCCCCGGTAACTAATGAAAAACTGTTTTTT.

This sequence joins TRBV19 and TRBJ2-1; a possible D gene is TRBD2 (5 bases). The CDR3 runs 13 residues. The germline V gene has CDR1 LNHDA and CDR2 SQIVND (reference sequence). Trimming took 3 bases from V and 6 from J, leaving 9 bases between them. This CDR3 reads CASSIRGLNEQFF. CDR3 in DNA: TGTGCCAGTAGTATCAGAGGACTCAATGAGCAGTTCTTC.

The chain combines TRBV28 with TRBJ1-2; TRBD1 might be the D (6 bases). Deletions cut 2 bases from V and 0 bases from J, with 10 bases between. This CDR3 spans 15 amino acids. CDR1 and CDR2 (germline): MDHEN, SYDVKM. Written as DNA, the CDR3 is TGTGCCAGCAGTTTACCTACAGGGACTAACTATGGCTACACCTTC. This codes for CASSLPTGTNYGYTF.

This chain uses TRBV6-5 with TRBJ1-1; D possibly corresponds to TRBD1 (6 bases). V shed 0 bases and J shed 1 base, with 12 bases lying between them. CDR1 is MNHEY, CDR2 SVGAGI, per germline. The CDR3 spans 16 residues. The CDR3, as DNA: TGTGCCAGCAGTTACTCATCTTCAGGGGCGAACACTGAAGCTTTCTTT. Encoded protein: CASSYSSSGANTEAFF.

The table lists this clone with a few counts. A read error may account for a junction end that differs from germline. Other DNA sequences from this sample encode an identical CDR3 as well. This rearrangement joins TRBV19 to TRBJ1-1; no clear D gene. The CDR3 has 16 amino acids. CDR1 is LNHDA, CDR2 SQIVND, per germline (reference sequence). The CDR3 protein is CASSIVRSSVKLEAFF. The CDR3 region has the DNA TGCGCCAGTAGTATAGTTAGGAGCAGTGTTAAACTGGAAGCTTTCTTT.

The CDR3 sequence is CASSRQGLNTEAFF. CDR3 sequence (DNA): TGTGCCAGCAGCCGACAGGGATTGAACACTGAAGCTTTCTTT. This chain uses TRBV7-2 with TRBJ1-1, with TRBD1 identical over 7 bases. Per the germline V gene, CDR1 is SGHTA and CDR2 is FQGNSA. The CDR3 runs 14 residues. The V and J ends lost 5 bases and 0 bases, in that order; junction bases with no gene match: 3.

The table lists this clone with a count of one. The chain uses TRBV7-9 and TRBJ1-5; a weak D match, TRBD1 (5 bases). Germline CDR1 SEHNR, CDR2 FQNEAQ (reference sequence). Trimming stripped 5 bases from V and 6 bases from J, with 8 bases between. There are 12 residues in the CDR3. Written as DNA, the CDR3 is TGTGCCAGCAGCCAAGGGGTTCAGCCCCAGCATTTT. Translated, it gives CASSQGVQPQHF. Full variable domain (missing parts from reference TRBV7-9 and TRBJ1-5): DTGVSQNPRHKITKRGQNVTFRCDPISEHNRLYWYRQTLGQGPEFLTYFQNEAQLEKSRLLSDRFSAERPKGSFSTLEIQRTEQGDSAMYLCASSQGVQPQHFGDGTRLSIL.